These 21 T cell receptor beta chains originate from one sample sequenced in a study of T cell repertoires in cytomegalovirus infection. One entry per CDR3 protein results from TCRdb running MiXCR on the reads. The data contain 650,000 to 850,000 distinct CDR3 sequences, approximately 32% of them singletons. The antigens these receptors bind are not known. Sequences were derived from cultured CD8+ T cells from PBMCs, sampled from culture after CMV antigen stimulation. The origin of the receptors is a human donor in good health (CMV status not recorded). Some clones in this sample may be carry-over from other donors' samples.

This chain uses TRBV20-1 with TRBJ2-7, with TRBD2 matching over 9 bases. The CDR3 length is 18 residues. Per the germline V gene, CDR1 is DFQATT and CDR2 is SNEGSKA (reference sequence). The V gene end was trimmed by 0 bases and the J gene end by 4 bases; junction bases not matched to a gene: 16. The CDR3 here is CSARDLAASGIFSYEQYF. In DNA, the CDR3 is TGCAGTGCTAGAGATTTAGCGGCTAGCGGGATATTCAGTTACGAGCAGTACTTC.

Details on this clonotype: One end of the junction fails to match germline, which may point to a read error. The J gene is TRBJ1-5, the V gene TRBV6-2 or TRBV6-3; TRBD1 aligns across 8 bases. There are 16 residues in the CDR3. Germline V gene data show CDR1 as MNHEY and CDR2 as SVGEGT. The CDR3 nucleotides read TGTGGCAGCCTTAGTCGAGAGGACAGGGGCAATCAGCCCCAGCATTTT. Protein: CGSLSREDRGNQPQHF.

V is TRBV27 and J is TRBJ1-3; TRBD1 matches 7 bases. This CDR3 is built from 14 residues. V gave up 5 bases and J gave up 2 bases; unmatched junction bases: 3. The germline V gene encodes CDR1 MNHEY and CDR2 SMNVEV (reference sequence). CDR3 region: CASSTGVAGNTIYF. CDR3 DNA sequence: TGTGCCAGCAGTACAGGGGTGGCTGGAAACACCATATATTTT.

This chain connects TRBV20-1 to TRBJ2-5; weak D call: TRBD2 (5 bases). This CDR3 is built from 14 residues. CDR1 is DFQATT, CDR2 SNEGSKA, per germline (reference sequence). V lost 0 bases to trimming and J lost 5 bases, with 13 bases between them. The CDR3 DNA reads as TGCAGTGCTAGAGATCAACGGGGTGGGGAGACCCAGTACTTC. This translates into CSARDQRGGETQYF.

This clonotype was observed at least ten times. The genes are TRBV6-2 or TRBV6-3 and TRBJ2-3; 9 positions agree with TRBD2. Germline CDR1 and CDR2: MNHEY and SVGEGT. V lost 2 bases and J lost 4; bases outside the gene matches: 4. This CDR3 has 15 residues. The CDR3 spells CASSYRGLAPDTQYF. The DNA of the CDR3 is TGTGCCAGCAGTTACCGGGGACTAGCTCCAGATACGCAGTATTTT.

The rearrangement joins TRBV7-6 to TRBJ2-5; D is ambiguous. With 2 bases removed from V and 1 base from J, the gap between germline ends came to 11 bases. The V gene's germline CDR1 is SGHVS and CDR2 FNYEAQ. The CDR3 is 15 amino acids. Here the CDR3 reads CASSLTEFSQETQYF. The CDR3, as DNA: TGTGCCAGCAGCTTAACGGAGTTTTCCCAAGAGACCCAGTACTTC.

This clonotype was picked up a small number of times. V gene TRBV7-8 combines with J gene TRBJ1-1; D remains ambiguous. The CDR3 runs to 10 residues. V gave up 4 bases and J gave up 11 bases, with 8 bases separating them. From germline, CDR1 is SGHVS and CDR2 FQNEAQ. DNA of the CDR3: TGTGCCAGCAGCTCTAAAAGGGCTTTCTTT. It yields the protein CASSSKRAFF. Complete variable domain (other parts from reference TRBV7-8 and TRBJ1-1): GAGVSQSPRYKVAKRGQDVALRCDPISGHVSLFWYQQALGQGPEFLTYFQNEAQLDKSGLPSDRFFAERPEGSVSTLKIQRTQQEDSAVYLCASSSKRAFFGQGTRLTVV.

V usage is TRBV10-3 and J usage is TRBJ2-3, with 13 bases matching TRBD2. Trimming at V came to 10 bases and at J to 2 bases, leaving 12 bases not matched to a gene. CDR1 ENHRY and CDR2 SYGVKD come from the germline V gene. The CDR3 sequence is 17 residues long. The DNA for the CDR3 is TGTGCCACCGCCCACCGGGGACTAGCGGGACCCACAGATACGCAGTATTTT. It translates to CATAHRGLAGPTDTQYF.

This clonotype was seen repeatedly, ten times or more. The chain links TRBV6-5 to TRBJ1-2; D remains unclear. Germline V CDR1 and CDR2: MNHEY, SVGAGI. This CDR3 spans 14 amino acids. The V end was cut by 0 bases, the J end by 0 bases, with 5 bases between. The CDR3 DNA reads TGTGCCAGCAGTTACTCGAGAGCTAACTATGGCTACACCTTC. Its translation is CASSYSRANYGYTF.

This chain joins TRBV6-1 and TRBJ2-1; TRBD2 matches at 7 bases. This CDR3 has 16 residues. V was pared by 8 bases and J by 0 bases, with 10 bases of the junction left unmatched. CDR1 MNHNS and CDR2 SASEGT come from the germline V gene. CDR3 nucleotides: TGTGCCAGCGGCGACGGGGGGTGGAGCTCCTACAATGAGCAGTTCTTC. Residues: CASGDGGWSSYNEQFF.

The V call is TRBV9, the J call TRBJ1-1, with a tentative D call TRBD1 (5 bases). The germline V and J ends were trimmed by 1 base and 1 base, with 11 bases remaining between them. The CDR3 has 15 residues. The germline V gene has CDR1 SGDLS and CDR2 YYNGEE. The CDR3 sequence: CASSVFGGSNTEAFF. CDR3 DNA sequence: TGTGCCAGCAGCGTATTTGGGGGATCGAACACTGAAGCTTTCTTT.

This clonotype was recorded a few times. The CDR3 region has the DNA TGTGCCAGCAGTTACTCGATGGACAGGGGGCCCAATGAGCAGTTCTTC. Its translation is CASSYSMDRGPNEQFF. The J gene is TRBJ2-1, the V gene TRBV6-5, with 11 bases identical to TRBD1. J gave up 6 bases and V 0 bases, and 4 bases lay outside the gene matches. The CDR3 has 16 residues. Germline V gene data show CDR1 as MNHEY and CDR2 as SVGAGI.

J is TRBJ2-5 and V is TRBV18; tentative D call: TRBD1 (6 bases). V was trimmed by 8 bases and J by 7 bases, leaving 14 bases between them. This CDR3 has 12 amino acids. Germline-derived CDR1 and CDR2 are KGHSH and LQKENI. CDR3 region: CASLRQDGTQYF. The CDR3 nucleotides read TGTGCCAGCCTCAGACAGGACGGGACCCAGTACTTC.

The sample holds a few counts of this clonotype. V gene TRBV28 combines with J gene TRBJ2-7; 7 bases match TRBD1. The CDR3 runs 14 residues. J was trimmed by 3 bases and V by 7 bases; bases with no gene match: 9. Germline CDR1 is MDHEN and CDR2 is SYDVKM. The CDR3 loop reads CASKAQGMIYEQYV. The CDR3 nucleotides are TGTGCCAGCAAGGCACAGGGGATGATCTACGAGCAGTACGTC.

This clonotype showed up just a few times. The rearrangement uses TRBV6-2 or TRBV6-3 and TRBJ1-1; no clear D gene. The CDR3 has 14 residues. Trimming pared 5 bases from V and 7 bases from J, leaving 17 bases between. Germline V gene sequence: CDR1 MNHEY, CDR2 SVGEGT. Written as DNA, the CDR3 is TGTGCCAGCAGTCGCGGGCCCCGCGCGGGTGAAGCTTTCTTT. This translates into CASSRGPRAGEAFF.

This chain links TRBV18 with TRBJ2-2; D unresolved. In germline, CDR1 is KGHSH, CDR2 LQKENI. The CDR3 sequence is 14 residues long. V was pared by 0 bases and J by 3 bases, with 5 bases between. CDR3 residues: CASSPPVDTGELFF. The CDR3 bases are TGTGCCAGCTCACCACCTGTCGACACCGGGGAGCTGTTTTTT.

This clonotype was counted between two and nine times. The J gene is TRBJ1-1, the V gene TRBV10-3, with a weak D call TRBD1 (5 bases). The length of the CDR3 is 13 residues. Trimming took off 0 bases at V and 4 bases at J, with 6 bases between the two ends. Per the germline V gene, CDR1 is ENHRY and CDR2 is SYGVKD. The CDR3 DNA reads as TGTGCCATCAGTGAGTCTGGGGGCACTGAAGCTTTCTTT. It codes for CAISESGGTEAFF.

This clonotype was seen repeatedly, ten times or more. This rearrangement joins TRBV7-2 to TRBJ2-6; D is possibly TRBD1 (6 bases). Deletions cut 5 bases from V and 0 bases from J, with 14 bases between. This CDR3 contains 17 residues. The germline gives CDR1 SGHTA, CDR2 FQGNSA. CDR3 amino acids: CASSTTDRYSGANVLTF. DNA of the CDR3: TGTGCCAGCAGCACGACGGACAGATACTCTGGGGCCAACGTCCTGACTTTC.

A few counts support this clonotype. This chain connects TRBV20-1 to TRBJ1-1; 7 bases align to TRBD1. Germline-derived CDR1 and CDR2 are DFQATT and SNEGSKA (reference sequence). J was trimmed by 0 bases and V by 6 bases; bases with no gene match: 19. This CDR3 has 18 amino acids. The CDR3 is CSASHDGGTDFMNTEAFF. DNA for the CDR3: TGCAGTGCATCGCATGATGGCGGGACAGACTTCATGAACACTGAAGCTTTCTTT.

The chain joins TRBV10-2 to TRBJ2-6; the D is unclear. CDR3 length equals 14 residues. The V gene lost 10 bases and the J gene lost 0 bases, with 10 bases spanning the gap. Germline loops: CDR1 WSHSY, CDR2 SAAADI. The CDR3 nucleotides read TGCGCCATCCTATCTTCCTCTGGGGCCAACGTCCTGACTTTC. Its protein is CAILSSSGANVLTF.

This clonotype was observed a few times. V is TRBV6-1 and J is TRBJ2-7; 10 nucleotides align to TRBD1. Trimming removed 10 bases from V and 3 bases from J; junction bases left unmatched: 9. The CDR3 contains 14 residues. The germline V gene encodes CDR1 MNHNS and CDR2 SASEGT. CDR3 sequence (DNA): TGTGCCACTACCGGGACAGGGGCCTTCTACGAGCAGTACGTC. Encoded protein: CATTGTGAFYEQYV.